This TCR beta chain appears in the sequencing data of a study of CD8+ T cells in alopecia areata (dated by TCRdb to 2017 to 2018). At the level of the whole study: In both human patients and the C3H/HeJ mouse model, the study applied high-throughput TCRbeta sequencing to look at T cell clonal expansion in alopecia areata. Human TCRbeta sequencing covered scalp tissue and sorted CD4+ and CD8+ peripheral blood T cells from patchy and totalis/universalis alopecia areata patients and healthy controls. Scalp clonality was compared across normal scalp (n=4), patchy alopecia areata scalp (n=8), and alopecia totalis/universalis scalp (n=8). RNA was obtained with the PAXgene miRNA kit for fixed scalp, the miRNeasy kit for PBMCs, and the RNeasy kit for mouse skin. TCRbeta CDR3 regions were amplified by immunoSEQ multiplex PCR with 35 Vbeta forward and 13 Jbeta reverse primers. What the authors observed across the whole study: Unlike mouse skin, which is dominated by gammadelta T cells, normal human skin has resident alphabeta T cells that are also sequenced, and this complicates analysis of the scalp TCR repertoire. Lesional scalp, especially in alopecia totalis/universalis, showed higher clonality and more expanded CD8+ clones than normal scalp, suggesting antigenic drive. TCR sequences shared between patients were less clear than in mice, possibly partly because of HLA diversity in the patient population.

Via the germline V gene, CDR1 is SGHDT and CDR2 YYEEEE. The V end loses 4 bases and the J end loses 6 bases, and a stretch of 11 bases separates them. From cysteine to phenylalanine, the CDR3 is 13 amino acids long. Left in the record is the CDR3 DNA by itself, 39 bases read in frame from the first base. PBMCs were separated by density centrifugation and stained for CD3, CD4 and CD8, after which CD4+ and CD8+ T cells were sorted on a FACSAria. Unaffected controls provided scalp biopsies and blood samples. Comments on this clone: Its cognate antigen has yet to be identified. Base-call qualities are not available, and no considerably larger clone is one nucleotide away.

The library was obtained by the immunoSEQ multiplex PCR assay. For TCR sequencing, RNA was extracted from every sample and reverse transcribed into cDNA to serve as template. SuperScript III was used to make first-strand cDNA, primed with a 2:1 mix of oligo-dT and random hexamers. A synthetic immune receptor repertoire was used to measure amplification bias, and any remaining bias was corrected computationally. Turning to the authors' computational methods: Raw reads were preprocessed for error removal, and CDR3 was defined according to IMGT conventions as running from the conserved cysteine to phenylalanine. To get clonality, Shannon entropy was normalized by log2 of the number of productive unique TCRs and the result was subtracted from 1. Whether each scalp clone was CD4 or CD8 was inferred by checking scalp TCRbeta sequences against the CD4 and CD8 repertoires from sorted blood. In its TCRdb copy, this immuneACCESS table keeps in-frame sequences only and misses some clones. Where compared with another copy, unresolved V genes explain less than half of these, and the others have no known cause. The V and J calls and clone size were taken over from that table, and D and trimming were inferred from the DNA. The sample contains about 150,000 clones, 55% of them found a single time. Of the sample, 4.5% to 5% falls within the top ten clones.

Sequenced material: CD4+ T cells sorted from blood. The clonotype originates from a human donor in good health. The sequence joins TRBV5-6 to TRBJ2-4; TRBD1 is a possible D gene, resting on 6 matching bases. The DNA sequence is as follows: TGTGCCAGCAGCAAGCCGGACAGAAACATTCAGTACTTC. Its translation is CASSKPDRNIQYF.